The 16 T cell receptor beta chains reported below all come from one sample, sequenced in a study of blood T cell repertoires in COVID-19. Generated by immunoSEQ multiplex PCR, the TCRdb table keeps only in-frame clones and is missing some. Of under 300,000 clones in the sample, around 83% are singletons; the top ten hold roughly a tenth. Sequenced material: peripheral blood. Receptors originate from an elderly woman with acute or convalescent COVID-19.

The V and J genes are TRBV30 and TRBJ1-3; TRBD1 matches at 8 bases. Trimming took 2 bases from V and 4 from J; bases not matched to a gene: 4. CDR1 is GTSNPN, CDR2 SVGIG, per germline (reference sequence). This CDR3 contains 14 residues. The DNA of the CDR3 is TGTGCCTGGAGTATGGGACAGGCAGGAAACACCATATATTTT. Amino acid sequence: CAWSMGQAGNTIYF.

The chain carries TRBV19 and TRBJ1-2, with a weak D call TRBD1 (6 bases). The CDR3 sequence is 14 residues long. Germline assignment: CDR1 LNHDA and CDR2 SQIVND (reference sequence). Trimming took off 8 bases at V and 2 bases at J, with 15 bases between the two ends. The CDR3 nucleotides read TGTGCCAGTTGCGACCAGGGGTTAAACTATGGCTACACCTTC. Its protein product is CASCDQGLNYGYTF.

This chain links TRBV6-5 with TRBJ1-1; the match to TRBD1 covers 8 bases. In germline, CDR1 is MNHEY, CDR2 SVGAGI. J lost 10 bases, V lost 5 bases, and 12 bases had no gene match. The length of the CDR3 is 14 residues. The CDR3 DNA is TGTGCCAGCAGTCAGCGGACAGGGTTTTTGGGAGCTTTCTTT. Protein sequence: CASSQRTGFLGAFF.

The chain combines TRBV2 with TRBJ1-1; D not resolved. Germline loops: CDR1 SNHLY, CDR2 FYNNEI. V lost 6 bases, J lost 3 bases, and 14 bases lay in between. This CDR3 has 14 amino acids. CDR3 residues: CASSPNRGDTEAFF. The CDR3 DNA reads as TGTGCCAGCAGCCCCAACCGGGGAGACACTGAAGCTTTCTTT.

The chain carries TRBV7-9 and TRBJ2-7; 8 nucleotides line up with TRBD1. Germline CDR1 reads SEHNR; CDR2 reads FQNEAQ (reference sequence). There are 14 residues in the CDR3. V trimming: 5 bases; J trimming: 2 bases; junction bases outside the gene matches: 5. CDR3 bases: TGTGCCAGCAGCCAGGGACAGGATCCCTACGAGCAGTACTTC. Protein: CASSQGQDPYEQYF.

The chain employs TRBV5-1 and TRBJ2-1; TRBD1 might be the D (6 bases). CDR3 length: 15 amino acids. V lost 4 bases to trimming and J lost 7 bases, with 18 bases between them. Germline assignment: CDR1 SGHRS and CDR2 YFSETQ. The CDR3 DNA reads as TGCGCCAGCAGCATGACAGGTACCTCGTGGAATGAGCAGTTCTTC. Translating it yields CASSMTGTSWNEQFF.

The CDR3 DNA is TGTGCCACCCCCTCGAGGTCCTATAATTCACCCCTCCACTTT. It translates to CATPSRSYNSPLHF. The chain combines TRBV6-5 with TRBJ1-6; no definite D call. Germline V lookup: CDR1 MNHEY, CDR2 SVGAGI. The CDR3 covers 14 residues. Trimming left V 10 bases short and J 1 base short, with 11 bases between.

The chain is built from TRBV7-9 and TRBJ2-1; tentatively, D is TRBD2 (6 bases). This CDR3 spans 14 amino acids. The germline V gene encodes CDR1 SEHNR and CDR2 FQNEAQ (reference sequence). V was pared by 2 bases and J by 4 bases, with 9 bases between. CDR3 loop: CASSLWGEYNEQFF. The DNA for the CDR3 is TGTGCCAGCAGCTTATGGGGGGAATACAATGAGCAGTTCTTC. Full variable domain (missing parts from reference TRBV7-9 and TRBJ2-1): DTGVSQNPRHKITKRGQNVTFRCDPISEHNRLYWYRQTLGQGPEFLTYFQNEAQLEKSRLLSDRFSAERPKGSFSTLEIQRTEQGDSAMYLCASSLWGEYNEQFFGPGTRLTVL.

V gene TRBV6-5 combines with J gene TRBJ1-5; TRBD1 might be the D (6 bases). Looked up from germline, CDR1 is MNHEY and CDR2 is SVGAGI. Trimming pared 2 bases from V and 3 bases from J, leaving 11 bases between. The CDR3 is 15 residues long. The CDR3 protein is CASSYLRQDNQPQHF. Here the CDR3 DNA reads TGTGCCAGCAGTTACCTCCGACAGGACAATCAGCCCCAGCATTTT.

The genes are TRBV19 and TRBJ1-5; D gene unclear. This CDR3 region has 13 residues. Germline values: CDR1 LNHDA, CDR2 SQIVND (reference sequence). Trimming removed 5 bases at V and 5 bases at J, with 10 bases between. This CDR3 reads CASSWQKYQPQHF. In DNA form, the CDR3 reads TGTGCCAGTAGTTGGCAGAAATATCAGCCCCAGCATTTT.

The CDR3 bases are TGTGCCAGCAGCCTCGGGACAGGGGGGCAGCCCCAGCATTTT. Its translation: CASSLGTGGQPQHF. The chain joins TRBV3-1 (or the pseudogene TRBV3-2) to TRBJ1-5; 11 bases align to TRBD1. Germline lookup yields CDR1 LGHDT and CDR2 YNNKEL (reference sequence). V lost 4 bases, J lost 7 bases, and 3 bases stayed unmatched. This CDR3 region has 14 residues.

V is TRBV10-3 and J is TRBJ2-5, with 7 bases that match TRBD1. V trimming: 8 bases; J trimming: 5 bases; junction bases outside the gene matches: 2. Germline assignment: CDR1 ENHRY and CDR2 SYGVKD. The CDR3 is 11 residues long. In DNA, the CDR3 is TGTGCCATCGGACAGGAGGAGACCCAGTACTTC. It translates to CAIGQEETQYF.

This clone appeared a few times. This chain uses TRBV30 with TRBJ1-2; weak D call: TRBD1 (5 bases). Germline assignment: CDR1 GTSNPN and CDR2 SVGIG (reference sequence). The CDR3 is 13 amino acids. Trimming removed 3 bases at V and 3 bases at J, with 11 bases between. The CDR3: CAWRAGRYYGYTF. The CDR3 DNA is TGTGCCTGGAGGGCGGGACGGTACTATGGCTACACCTTC.

The J gene is TRBJ1-6, the V gene TRBV12-5; 11 positions match TRBD1. CDR1 LGHNT and CDR2 FRNRAP come from the germline V gene. The CDR3 has 17 amino acids. Trimming removed 4 bases from V and 5 bases from J; junction bases left unmatched: 7. CDR3 residues: CASGSIQGQGDNSPLHF. The CDR3, as DNA: TGTGCTAGTGGTTCCATCCAGGGACAGGGGGATAATTCACCCCTCCACTTT.

This clone was recorded once. CDR3 nucleotides: TGTGCCAGTAGTATTGAGGTGCGAAGCAATCAGCCCCAGCATTTT. Its protein product is CASSIEVRSNQPQHF. The chain uses TRBV19 and TRBJ1-5; D remains ambiguous. Trimming took 3 bases from V and 1 from J, leaving 10 bases between them. The CDR3 consists of 15 residues. Germline CDR1 and CDR2: LNHDA and SQIVND (reference sequence). Variable domain in full (rest from reference TRBV19 and TRBJ1-5): DGGITQSPKYLFRKEGQNVTLSCEQNLNHDAMYWYRQDPGQGLRLIYYSQIVNDFQKGDIAEGYSVSREKKESFPLTVTSAQKNPTAFYLCASSIEVRSNQPQHFGDGTRLSIL.

The chain links TRBV3-1 (or the pseudogene TRBV3-2) to TRBJ1-1, with D possibly TRBD1 on 5 matching bases. CDR1 is LGHDT and CDR2 is YNNKEL in the germline V gene (reference sequence). The ends were cut back, 1 base at V and 5 bases at J, with 14 bases in the middle. The CDR3 consists of 15 residues. The CDR3 sequence: CASSQGGGRGTEAFF. For the CDR3, the DNA is TGTGCCAGCAGCCAAGGTGGAGGGCGGGGGACTGAAGCTTTCTTT.